Following are 32 T cell receptor delta chains from one sample sequenced in a study of gamma-delta T cells after stem cell transplantation. TCRdb ran CATT on the RT-PCR reads. Seen here are some 12,000 delta-chain clones, 30% to 40% observed once, and the top ten hold around 3%. The sequencing input was gamma-delta T cells. The receptors stem from a human donor. It is not recorded whose cells these are; they may come from a transplant donor.

The chain links TRDV3 to TRDJ1; a possible D gene is TRDD3 (6 bases). The CDR3 loop spans 14 amino acids. Per the germline V gene, CDR1 is TVYSNPD and CDR2 is GDNSRS (reference sequence). Deletions cut 3 bases from V and 8 bases from J, with 22 bases between. This CDR3 reads CAFPPVLGDGKLIF. CDR3 coding DNA: TGTGCCTTCCCTCCCGTACTTGGGGATGGAAAACTCATCTTT.

Details on this clone: The same CDR3 also results from other DNA sequences found in this sample. The chain employs TRDV2 and TRDJ1, with D unresolved. This CDR3 has 15 residues. V was cut by 7 bases and J by 0 bases, with 17 bases left in between. Germline values: CDR1 GEAIGNYY, CDR2 EKD. CDR3 nucleotides: TGTGCCTGCGAACCGAAACTGCCGTACACCGATAAACTCATCTTT. This sequence encodes CACEPKLPYTDKLIF.

As regards this clone: A read error is possible here, since a much larger clone lies one base away. This chain joins TRDV2 and TRDJ1; the D is unclear. Germline assignment: CDR1 GEAIGNYY and CDR2 EKD. The CDR3 covers 13 residues. This chain's CDR3 is CAACGPYTDKLIF. CDR3 nucleotide sequence: TGTGCTGCTTGTGGGCCCTACACCGATAAACTCATCTTT.

The rearrangement links TRDV3 to TRDJ1; 8 bases are shared with TRDD3. CDR3 length equals 16 residues. Trimming cost V 4 bases and J 7 bases; bases outside gene matches: 20. Germline V gene data show CDR1 as TVYSNPD and CDR2 as GDNSRS (reference sequence). The CDR3 loop reads CACKIWGSHQGVKLIF. In nucleotides, the CDR3 is TGTGCCTGTAAGATCTGGGGGAGCCACCAGGGAGTTAAACTCATCTTT.

This clone was seen only a few times. A much larger clone sits a single nucleotide away, making a read error possible. The same CDR3 arises from other DNA sequences in this sample as well. The chain couples TRDV2 to TRDJ1; 9 nucleotides agree with TRDD3. Germline trimming cut 0 bases from V and 0 bases from J; bases unmatched to any gene: 10. This CDR3 is 18 amino acids long. Looked up from germline, CDR1 is GEAIGNYY and CDR2 is EKD. CDR3 nucleotides: TGTGCCTGTGACACCACACTGGGGGACAAACCGTACACCGATAAACTCATCTTT. It codes for CACDTTLGDKPYTDKLIF.

This clone counts as medium-sized. This chain connects TRDV2 to TRDJ1; 8 bases match TRDD3. Trimming cost V 3 bases and J 1 base; bases outside gene matches: 9. This CDR3 comprises 16 residues. Per germline, CDR1 GEAIGNYY and CDR2 EKD. CDR3 amino acids: CACDATGGCPTDKLIF. The CDR3 DNA is TGTGCCTGTGACGCTACTGGGGGCTGCCCCACCGATAAACTCATCTTT.

The V gene is TRDV1, the J gene TRDJ1; 12 positions match TRDD3. V dropped 0 bases and J dropped 0; count of bases not matched to a gene: 23. The CDR3 spans 24 residues. From germline, CDR1 is TSWWSYY and CDR2 QGS. The CDR3 here is CALGELGARVPGGYAYQYTDKLIF. In DNA, the CDR3 is TGTGCTCTTGGGGAACTGGGGGCGAGAGTGCCTGGGGGATACGCGTATCAGTACACCGATAAACTCATCTTT.

As to this clone: One end of the junction is discordant with germline, which a read error may explain. The chain couples TRDV1 to TRDJ1; 7 bases fit TRDD3. This CDR3 is 19 amino acids long. CDR1 and CDR2 from the germline V gene are TSWWSYY and QGS. CDR3 DNA: TGTGCTATTGGGGGGGGGGGCTGCCCCAAGGGGGGATTCACCGATAAACTCATCTTT. Translation gives CAIGGGGCPKGGFTDKLIF.

This clone was detected only a few times. The chain is built from TRDV3 and TRDJ1; D may match TRDD2 or TRDD3 (9 bases each). The CDR3 is 21 residues long. Trimming took 4 bases from V and 2 from J, leaving 38 bases between them. Germline assignment: CDR1 TVYSNPD and CDR2 GDNSRS (reference sequence). The CDR3 sequence is CASPDPAFLLAGGCGTDKLIF. The CDR3 nucleotides read TGTGCCTCCCCCGATCCGGCCTTCCTACTGGCTGGGGGATGTGGAACCGATAAACTCATCTTT.

The chain couples TRDV2 to TRDJ1; 10 bases align to TRDD3. The CDR3 contains 24 residues. In germline, CDR1 is GEAIGNYY, CDR2 EKD. Germline trimming cut 2 bases from V and 0 bases from J; bases unmatched to any gene: 29. The CDR3 DNA follows: TGTGCCTGTGACAAATGTACTGGGGGATGCGCGTCCACACACAATGAATTGTACACCGATAAACTCATCTTT. Amino acid sequence: CACDKCTGGCASTHNELYTDKLIF.

This clone was seen more than once but under ten times. CDR3 nucleotides: TGTGCTCTTGGGGAACTTCTTCCTAACAATGTACTGGGGCCAAACCCGTTCACCGATAAACTCATCTTT. Its protein is CALGELLPNNVLGPNPFTDKLIF. The genes are TRDV1 and TRDJ1; D is possibly TRDD2 or TRDD3 (7 bases each). V lost 0 bases and J lost 1, with 33 bases in between. The V gene's germline CDR1 is TSWWSYY and CDR2 QGS. The CDR3 has 23 amino acids.

The sample holds a few counts of this clone. The chain carries TRDV3 and TRDJ1; D is unresolved. The CDR3 has 13 amino acids. Germline V gene data show CDR1 as TVYSNPD and CDR2 as GDNSRS (reference sequence). V lost 4 bases to trimming and J lost 3 bases, with 15 bases between them. The CDR3 is CASKSTVADKLIF. Written as DNA, the CDR3 is TGTGCCTCCAAGTCCACTGTCGCCGATAAACTCATCTTT.

This clone is medium-sized within its sample. The chain employs TRAV29/DV5 and TRDJ1; unclear D gene. V shed 3 bases and J shed 5 bases, with 14 bases lying between them. From germline, CDR1 is NSMFDY and CDR2 ISSIKDK. This CDR3 is built from 13 residues. The CDR3 region has the DNA TGTGCAGCAATGACCTCAGGGGCAGATAAACTCATCTTT. Translated: CAAMTSGADKLIF.

Notes on this clone: A much larger clone differs from this one at a single base, so this may be a read error. The DNA is omitted, as the CDR3 cannot be located on it reliably, and the CDR3 follows TCRdb's listing. The chain combines TRDV2 with TRDJ1; the DNA was not compared with TRDD3, the D call given in the table. The CDR3 totals 23 residues, both ends included. Germline V gene sequence: CDR1 GEAIGNYY, CDR2 EKD. CDR3 protein: CACDLLGARPDKLIFGKTVKLIF.

The rearrangement uses TRDV2 and TRDJ2; 7 bases map to TRDD3. Germline assignment: CDR1 GEAIGNYY and CDR2 EKD. With 0 bases clipped from V and 4 bases from J, the junction kept 4 bases outside the gene matches. The CDR3 length is 15 residues. CDR3 residues: CACDTGYWGTAQLFF. CDR3 sequence (DNA): TGTGCCTGTGACACCGGGTACTGGGGGACAGCACAACTCTTCTTT.

This clone is medium-sized in the sample. The chain couples TRDV2 to TRDJ3; 8 bases fit TRDD3. The CDR3 length is 20 residues. The germline V gene encodes CDR1 GEAIGNYY and CDR2 EKD. With V trimmed by 3 bases and J by 0 bases, 12 bases remained unmatched. For the CDR3, the DNA is TGTGCCTGTGACCTGTACTGGGGGCCACTAAGCTCCTGGGACACCCGACAGATGTTTTTC. It translates to CACDLYWGPLSSWDTRQMFF.

Of note for this clone: This sequence may be a read error, since a much larger clone differs from it by one base. This chain links TRDV2 with TRDJ3; 8 positions agree with TRDD3. The V gene's germline CDR1 is GEAIGNYY and CDR2 EKD. This CDR3 contains 19 residues. The CDR3 here is CACVKLSTGGSLDTRQMFF. In nucleotides, the CDR3 is TGTGCCTGTGTCAAACTTAGTACTGGGGGTTCCTTGGACACCCGACAGATGTTTTTC.

In this sample, this clone turned up a few times. The CDR3 sequence is CALGEPQYYSWDPRTDKLIF. CDR3 DNA: TGTGCTCTTGGGGAACCCCAATACTACTCCTGGGATCCACGGACCGATAAACTCATCTTT. The chain uses TRDV1 and TRDJ1, with D perhaps matching TRDD3 (5 bases). V lost 1 base and J 2 bases, leaving 26 bases between the germline ends. Germline CDR1 reads TSWWSYY; CDR2 reads QGS. The CDR3 length is 20 residues.

This chain connects TRAV29/DV5 to TRDJ1; 12 nucleotides align to TRDD3. Losses at the gene ends were 4 bases for V and 0 bases for J; bases not matched to a gene: 25. Germline-derived CDR1 and CDR2 are NSMFDY and ISSIKDK. The CDR3 runs to 22 residues. The DNA of the CDR3 is TGTGCAGCAGGCGCTCCTACCCACTTACTGGGGGATACTTTGCGGTACACCGATAAACTCATCTTT. Its translation is CAAGAPTHLLGDTLRYTDKLIF.

This clone has more than one count but fewer than ten. The rearrangement uses TRDV1 and TRDJ1; D perhaps matches TRDD3 (6 bases). This CDR3 spans 16 amino acids. V gave up 4 bases and J gave up 7 bases, with 22 bases separating them. CDR1 and CDR2 (germline): TSWWSYY, QGS. In nucleotides, the CDR3 is TGTGCTCTTGGGGGCACTGGGCCCATTGTCCAACGTAAACTCATCTTT. Its protein is CALGGTGPIVQRKLIF.

A word on this clone: This CDR3 is also generated by other DNA sequences in the sample. The V call is TRDV3, the J call TRDJ1; TRDD3 aligns across 9 bases. Germline CDR1 and CDR2: TVYSNPD and GDNSRS (reference sequence). There are 14 residues in the CDR3. V was clipped by 4 bases and J by 0 bases; unmatched bases: 6. The CDR3 DNA reads TGTGCCTCTCCGTACTGGGGGAACACCGATAAACTCATCTTT. Protein product: CASPYWGNTDKLIF. The full variable domain, its missing parts supplied by reference TRDV3 and TRDJ1, is CDKVTQSSPDQTVASGSEVVLLCTYDTVYSNPDLFWYRIRPDYSFQFVFYGDNSRSEGADFTQGRFSVKHILTQKAFHLVISPVRTEDSATYYCASPYWGNTDKLIFGKGTRVTVEP.

A note on this clone: One end of the junction does not line up with germline, which may come from a read error. V is TRDV1 and J is TRDJ1; possible D gene TRDD3, 6 bases. Germline V gene sequence: CDR1 TSWWSYY, CDR2 QGS. This CDR3 spans 17 amino acids. The CDR3 is CAIGEQGREGGDNKLIF. The CDR3 region has the DNA TGTGCTATTGGGGAACAGGGCCGTGAGGGGGGAGACAATAAACTCATCTTT.

Here the CDR3 reads CAFKGGVRGDKYTDKLIF. DNA of the CDR3: TGTGCCTTTAAGGGGGGCGTACGGGGGGATAAGTACACCGATAAACTCATCTTT. The rearrangement links TRDV3 to TRDJ1; TRDD3 matches 8 bases. Germline values: CDR1 TVYSNPD, CDR2 GDNSRS (reference sequence). CDR3 size: 18 residues. The V segment lost 1 base and the J segment 0 bases; nucleotides outside the gene matches: 16.

In the case of this clone: Compared with germline, one end of the junction differs, possibly owing to a read error. CDR3 amino acids: CACDTGCTGGYISWDTRHMFF. DNA for the CDR3: TGTGCCTGTGACACTGGTTGTACTGGGGGATACATCTCCTGGGACACCCGACATATGTTTTTC. The V gene is TRDV2, the J gene TRDJ3; 12 bases line up with TRDD3. Germline loops: CDR1 GEAIGNYY, CDR2 EKD. CDR3 length equals 21 residues.

This clone was detected only a few times. The rearrangement uses TRDV1 and TRDJ1, with 9 bases fitting TRDD2. Germline values: CDR1 TSWWSYY, CDR2 QGS. The CDR3 runs to 22 residues. The V segment lost 2 bases and the J segment 0 bases; nucleotides outside the gene matches: 22. The CDR3 nucleotides are TGTGCTCTTGGGGAATGGTCGCCTTCCTACAGTTTGGTGGGGGGTTACACCGATAAACTCATCTTT. As protein: CALGEWSPSYSLVGGYTDKLIF.

The chain employs TRDV3 and TRDJ1, with 8 nucleotides matching TRDD3. Per germline, CDR1 TVYSNPD and CDR2 GDNSRS (reference sequence). The CDR3 sequence is 16 residues long. V gave up 4 bases and J gave up 3 bases; unmatched junction bases: 16. Here the CDR3 reads CACTGSTWGIADKLIF. CDR3 nucleotides: TGTGCCTGCACCGGTTCAACGTGGGGGATCGCCGATAAACTCATCTTT.

This clone was observed a handful of times. This sequence joins TRDV3 and TRDJ2; 10 bases align to TRDD3. This CDR3 region has 19 residues. Germline V gene data show CDR1 as TVYSNPD and CDR2 as GDNSRS (reference sequence). CDR3: CAVPGLGDGKFALTAQLFF. In DNA form, the CDR3 reads TGTGCAGTCCCCGGACTGGGGGATGGAAAATTCGCTTTGACAGCACAACTCTTCTTT. Complete variable domain (other parts from reference TRDV3 and TRDJ2): CDKVTQSSPDQTVASGSEVVLLCTYDTVYSNPDLFWYRIRPDYSFQFVFYGDNSRSEGADFTQGRFSVKHILTQKAFHLVISPVRTEDSATYYCAVPGLGDGKFALTAQLFFGKGTQLIVEP.

The chain combines TRDV2 with TRDJ3; TRDD3 agrees at 13 bases. The length of the CDR3 is 24 residues. V dropped 0 bases and J dropped 0; count of bases not matched to a gene: 16. Germline V gives CDR1 GEAIGNYY, CDR2 EKD. The CDR3 protein is CACDTPQARLLGDTGSWDTRQMFF. The CDR3, as DNA: TGTGCCTGTGACACCCCCCAGGCCCGACTACTGGGGGATACGGGCTCCTGGGACACCCGACAGATGTTTTTC.

This clone was seen a handful of times. The chain is built from TRDV1 and TRDJ1; 9 nucleotides align to TRDD3. CDR3 length equals 20 residues. Per the germline V gene, CDR1 is TSWWSYY and CDR2 is QGS. Trimming cost V 0 bases and J 2 bases; bases outside gene matches: 16. The CDR3 DNA reads as TGTGCTCTTGGGGAACTCCCCTACCGGGGGGGATACTTAGGTACCGATAAACTCATCTTT. It is translated as CALGELPYRGGYLGTDKLIF.

In regard to this clone: The sample has other DNA sequences that encode this CDR3 too. The genes are TRDV3 and TRDJ1; 7 bases match TRDD3. This CDR3 contains 18 residues. With 3 bases clipped from V and 4 bases from J, the junction kept 23 bases outside the gene matches. CDR1 TVYSNPD and CDR2 GDNSRS come from the germline V gene (reference sequence). CDR3 protein: CAFRTLILRWGPHDKLIF. In DNA, the CDR3 is TGTGCCTTCCGCACCTTAATTCTACGCTGGGGGCCTCACGATAAACTCATCTTT. Looking up the rest from reference TRDV3 and TRDJ1 gives the full variable domain: CDKVTQSSPDQTVASGSEVVLLCTYDTVYSNPDLFWYRIRPDYSFQFVFYGDNSRSEGADFTQGRFSVKHILTQKAFHLVISPVRTEDSATYYCAFRTLILRWGPHDKLIFGKGTRVTVEP.

This clone was detected a few times. The V gene is TRDV2, the J gene TRDJ3; TRDD3 matches at 11 bases. The CDR3 extends over 19 amino acids. The germline V gene has CDR1 GEAIGNYY and CDR2 EKD. Trimming at V came to 0 bases and at J to 0 bases, leaving 3 bases not matched to a gene. The CDR3 reads CACDTWGIRGSWDTRQMFF. CDR3 DNA sequence: TGTGCCTGTGACACCTGGGGGATACGAGGCTCCTGGGACACCCGACAGATGTTTTTC.

In the case of this clone: The junction does not match germline at one end; this may be a read error. The gene calls are TRDV1 and TRDJ1; D may match TRDD2 or TRDD3 (8 bases each). The CDR3 length is 21 residues. Germline V gene lookup returns CDR1 TSWWSYY and CDR2 QGS. DNA of the CDR3: TGTGCTCCTGGGGACGTCTTCCTACGGCCTCACTGGGGGGGGTACACCGATAAACTCATCTTT. This sequence encodes CAPGDVFLRPHWGGYTDKLIF.